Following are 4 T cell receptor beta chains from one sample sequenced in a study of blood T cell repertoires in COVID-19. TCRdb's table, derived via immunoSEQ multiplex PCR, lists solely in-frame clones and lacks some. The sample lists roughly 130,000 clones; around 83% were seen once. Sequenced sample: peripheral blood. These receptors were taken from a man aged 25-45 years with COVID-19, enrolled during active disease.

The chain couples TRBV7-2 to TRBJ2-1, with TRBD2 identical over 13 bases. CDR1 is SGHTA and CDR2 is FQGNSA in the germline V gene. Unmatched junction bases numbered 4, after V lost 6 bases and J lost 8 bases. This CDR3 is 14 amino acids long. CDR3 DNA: TGTGCCAGCAGTAGGACTAGCGGGAGTGATGAGCAGTTCTTC. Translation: CASSRTSGSDEQFF.

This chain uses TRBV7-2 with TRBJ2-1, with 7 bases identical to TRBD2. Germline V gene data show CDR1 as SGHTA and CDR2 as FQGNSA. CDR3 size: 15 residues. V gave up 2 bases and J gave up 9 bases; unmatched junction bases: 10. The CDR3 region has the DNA TGTGCCAGCAGCTTATTCGGACTAGGGACCGGTGAGCAGTTCTTC. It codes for CASSLFGLGTGEQFF.

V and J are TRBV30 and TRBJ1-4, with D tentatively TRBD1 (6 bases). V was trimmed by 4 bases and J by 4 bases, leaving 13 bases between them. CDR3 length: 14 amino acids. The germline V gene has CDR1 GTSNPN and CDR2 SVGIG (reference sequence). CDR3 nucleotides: TGTGCCTGGACCGCGGGCAGGGGTAATGAAAAACTGTTTTTT. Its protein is CAWTAGRGNEKLFF. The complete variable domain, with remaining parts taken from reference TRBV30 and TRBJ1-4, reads SQTIHQWPATLVQPVGSPLSLECTVEGTSNPNLYWYRQAAGRGLQLLFYSVGIGQISSEVPQNLSASRPQDRQFILSSKKLLLSDSGFYLCAWTAGRGNEKLFFGSGTQLSVL.

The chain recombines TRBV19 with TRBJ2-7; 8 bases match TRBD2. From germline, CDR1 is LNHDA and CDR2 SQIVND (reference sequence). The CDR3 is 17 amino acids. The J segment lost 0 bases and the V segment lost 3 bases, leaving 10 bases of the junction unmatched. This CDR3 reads CASSITGASGSSYEQYF. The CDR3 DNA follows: TGTGCCAGTAGTATCACCGGGGCCAGCGGGAGCTCCTACGAGCAGTACTTC.